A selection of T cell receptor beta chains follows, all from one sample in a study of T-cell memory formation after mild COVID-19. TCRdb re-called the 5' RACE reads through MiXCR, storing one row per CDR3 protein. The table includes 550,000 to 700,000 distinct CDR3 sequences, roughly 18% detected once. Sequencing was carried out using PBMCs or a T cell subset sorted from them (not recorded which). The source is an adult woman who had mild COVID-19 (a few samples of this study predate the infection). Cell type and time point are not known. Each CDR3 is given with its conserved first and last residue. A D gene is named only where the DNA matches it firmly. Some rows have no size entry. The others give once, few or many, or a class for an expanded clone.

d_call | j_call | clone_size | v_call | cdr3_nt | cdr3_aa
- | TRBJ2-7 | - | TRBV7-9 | TGTGCCAGCAGCTTGGCCCGGACGTACGAGCAGTACTTC | CASSLARTYEQYF
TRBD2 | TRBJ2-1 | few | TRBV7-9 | TGTGCCGTAGCTGCAGCGGGGGTTATAAATGAGCAGTTCTTC | CAVAAAGVINEQFF
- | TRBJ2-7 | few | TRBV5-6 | TGTGCCAGCAGTTGGAGGGCCCCCAGCTACGAGCAGTACTTC | CASSWRAPSYEQYF
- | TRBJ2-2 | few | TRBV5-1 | TGCGCCAGCAGCTTCTCCAGGGGAAGTCCGAACACCGGGGAGCTGTTTTTT | CASSFSRGSPNTGELFF
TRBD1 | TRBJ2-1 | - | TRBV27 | TGTGCCAGCAGACCAACCGAGACAGGGGGTTGGGGTGAGCAGTTCTTC | CASRPTETGGWGEQFF
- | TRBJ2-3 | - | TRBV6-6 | TGTGCCAGCAGGGAAGGATGGGAGCGGGGCACAGATACGCAGTATTTT | CASREGWERGTDTQYF
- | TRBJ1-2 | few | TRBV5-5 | TGTGCCAGCAGGGGGGACATGCCCTATGGCTACACCTTC | CASRGDMPYGYTF
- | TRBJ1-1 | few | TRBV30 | TGTGCCTGGAGTGTATTTGTAAACACTGAAGCTTTCTTT | CAWSVFVNTEAFF
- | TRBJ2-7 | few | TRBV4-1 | TGCGCCAGCAGCCAAGAAGGTCCAGGCTTCTACTACGAGCAGTACTTC | CASSQEGPGFYYEQYF
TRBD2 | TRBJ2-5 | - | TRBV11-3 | TGTGCCAGCAGCTTAGGAGGGACTAGCGGCAGAGAGACCCAGTACTTC | CASSLGGTSGRETQYF
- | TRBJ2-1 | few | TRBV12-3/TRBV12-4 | TGTGCCAGCAGTCTAACAAACGTTTACGGCGTTTACAATGAGCAGTTCTTC | CASSLTNVYGVYNEQFF
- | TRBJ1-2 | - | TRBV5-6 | TGTGCCAGCAGCTTGGTGGGTAAAAACCATGGCTACACCTTC | CASSLVGKNHGYTF
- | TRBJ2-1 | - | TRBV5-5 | TGTGCCAGCAGCTTGGAGGAGTCAAATGAGCAGTTCTTC | CASSLEESNEQFF
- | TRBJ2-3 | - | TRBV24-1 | TGTGCCACCAGTGATGAGGGGTCCAACACAGATACGCAGTATTTT | CATSDEGSNTDTQYF
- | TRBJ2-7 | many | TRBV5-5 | TGTGCCAGCAGCTTGCAGTTTCCGGACGGGCTCTACGAGCAGTACTTC | CASSLQFPDGLYEQYF
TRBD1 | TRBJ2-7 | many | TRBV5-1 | TGCGCCAGCAGCCTAACACCGGGACAGGGACACTACGAGCAGTACTTC | CASSLTPGQGHYEQYF
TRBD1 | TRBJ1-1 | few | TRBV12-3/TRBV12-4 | TGTGCCAGCAGGCCCCACAGGGGCACTGAAGCTTTCTTT | CASRPHRGTEAFF
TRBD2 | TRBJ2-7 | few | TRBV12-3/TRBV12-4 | TGTGCCAGCAGTCTCACCCTAGCGGGGGAGCAGTACTTC | CASSLTLAGEQYF
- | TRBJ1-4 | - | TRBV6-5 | TGTGCCAGCAGTCCAGTAGGACGGTATAATGAAAAACTGTTTTTT | CASSPVGRYNEKLFF
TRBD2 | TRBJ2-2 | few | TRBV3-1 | TGTGCCAGCAGCCATCCCGGACTAGCGGCCCGGCGGGAGCTGTTTTTT | CASSHPGLAARRELFF
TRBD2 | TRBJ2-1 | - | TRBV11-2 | TGTGCCAGCAGCTTAGAAGCTAGCGGGACTCATGAGCAGTTCTTC | CASSLEASGTHEQFF
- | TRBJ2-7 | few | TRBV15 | TGTGCCACCAGCACGGACTATACCTCCTACGAGCAGTACTTC | CATSTDYTSYEQYF
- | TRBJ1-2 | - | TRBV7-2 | TGTGCCAGCAGCTTGGTCCAGGGCGGCTATGGCTACACCTTC | CASSLVQGGYGYTF
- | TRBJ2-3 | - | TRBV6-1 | TGTGCCAGCACTCTCACAGATACGCAGTATTTT | CASTLTDTQYF
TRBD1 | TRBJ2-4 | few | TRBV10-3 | TGTGCCATCAGTGAGGGGACAGACCCTCATCAGTACTTC | CAISEGTDPHQYF
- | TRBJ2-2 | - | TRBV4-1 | TGCGCCAGCAGCCAAGATTTGGGCTCAGCGGGGAACACCGGGGAGCTGTTTTTT | CASSQDLGSAGNTGELFF
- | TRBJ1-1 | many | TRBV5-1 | TGCGCCAGCAGACGGGACCCCGCCGGGATGGACACTGAAGCTTTCTTT | CASRRDPAGMDTEAFF
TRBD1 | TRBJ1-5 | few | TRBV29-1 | TGCAGCGCTAGGACAGGGACCGACGGTCAGCCCCAGCATTTT | CSARTGTDGQPQHF
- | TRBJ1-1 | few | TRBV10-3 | TGTGCCATCAGTGAGAGGAGTCCCTTGAACACTGAAGCTTTCTTT | CAISERSPLNTEAFF
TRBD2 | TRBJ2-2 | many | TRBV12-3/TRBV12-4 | TGTGCCAGCAGAGGGACGGGAGGGACCGGGGAGCTGTTTTTT | CASRGTGGTGELFF
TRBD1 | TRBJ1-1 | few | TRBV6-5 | TGTGCCAGCAGTTACGAGGGGGGACAGTACTTCACTGAAGCTTTCTTT | CASSYEGGQYFTEAFF
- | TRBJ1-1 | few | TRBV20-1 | TGCAGTGCTAGAAATGGGGGCACTGAAGCTTTCTTT | CSARNGGTEAFF
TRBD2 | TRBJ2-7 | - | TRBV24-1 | TGTGCCACCAGTGCCCGGACTAGTGGGAGGAGCGAGCAGTACTTC | CATSARTSGRSEQYF
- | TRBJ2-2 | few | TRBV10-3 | TGTGCCATCAGTGGGAGCAGCAACACCGGGGAGCTGTTTTTT | CAISGSSNTGELFF
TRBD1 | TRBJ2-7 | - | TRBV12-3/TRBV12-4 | TGTGCCAGCTCCGGAAGGGGGCCGTATGGGCAGTACTTC | CASSGRGPYGQYF
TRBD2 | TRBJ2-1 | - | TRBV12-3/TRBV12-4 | TGTGCCAGCAGTCGGAGGGCGGGAGGGGTCTACAATGAGCAGTTCTTC | CASSRRAGGVYNEQFF
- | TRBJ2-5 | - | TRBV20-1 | TGCAGTTCCTCTGGTGGGGTAGGAGCGAGCGAAGAGACCCAGTACTTC | CSSSGGVGASEETQYF
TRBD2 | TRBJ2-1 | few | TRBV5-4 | TGTGCCAGCAGCTTGTTTAGGGGAGGGAAGAATCAGTTCTTC | CASSLFRGGKNQFF
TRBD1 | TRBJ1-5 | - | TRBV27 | TGTGCCAGCAGAACGACAGGGGTCAATCAGCCCCAGCATTTT | CASRTTGVNQPQHF
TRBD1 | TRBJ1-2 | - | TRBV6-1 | TGTGCCAGCAGCCCCATGACAGGGGGTGGCTATGGCTACACCTTC | CASSPMTGGGYGYTF